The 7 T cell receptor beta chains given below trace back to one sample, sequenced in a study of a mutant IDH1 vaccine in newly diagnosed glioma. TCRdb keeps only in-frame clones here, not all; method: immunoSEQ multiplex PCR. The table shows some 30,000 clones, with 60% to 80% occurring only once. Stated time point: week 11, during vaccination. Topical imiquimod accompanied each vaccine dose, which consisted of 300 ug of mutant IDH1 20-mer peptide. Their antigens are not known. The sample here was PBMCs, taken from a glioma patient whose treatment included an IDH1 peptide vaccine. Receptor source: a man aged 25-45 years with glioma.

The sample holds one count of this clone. CDR3: CASFTGEIRNEQFF. CDR3 coding DNA: TGTGCCAGCTTCACAGGGGAAATTCGCAATGAGCAGTTCTTC. The chain uses TRBV7-9 and TRBJ2-1; 7 nucleotides match TRBD1. The CDR3 contains 14 residues. V trimming: 8 bases; J trimming: 6 bases; junction bases outside the gene matches: 10. Germline V gives CDR1 SEHNR, CDR2 FQNEAQ (reference sequence).

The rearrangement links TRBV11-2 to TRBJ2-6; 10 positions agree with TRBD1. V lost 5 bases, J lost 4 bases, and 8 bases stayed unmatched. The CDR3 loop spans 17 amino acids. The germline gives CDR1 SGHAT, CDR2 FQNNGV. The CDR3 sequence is CASSTPGQGNGANVLTF. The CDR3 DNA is TGTGCCAGCAGCACTCCGGGACAGGGGAACGGGGCCAACGTCCTGACTTTC.

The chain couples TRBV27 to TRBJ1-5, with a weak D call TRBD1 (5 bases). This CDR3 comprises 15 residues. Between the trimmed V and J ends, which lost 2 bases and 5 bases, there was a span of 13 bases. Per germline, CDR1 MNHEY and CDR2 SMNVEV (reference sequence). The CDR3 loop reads CASSLLGGSHQPQHF. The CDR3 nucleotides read TGTGCCAGCAGTTTACTGGGGGGATCCCATCAGCCCCAGCATTTT.

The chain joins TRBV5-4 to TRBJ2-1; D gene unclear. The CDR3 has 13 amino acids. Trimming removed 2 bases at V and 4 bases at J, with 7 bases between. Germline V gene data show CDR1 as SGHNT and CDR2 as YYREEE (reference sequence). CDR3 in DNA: TGTGCCAGCAGCTTTGACACTTACAATGAGCAGTTCTTC. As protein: CASSFDTYNEQFF.

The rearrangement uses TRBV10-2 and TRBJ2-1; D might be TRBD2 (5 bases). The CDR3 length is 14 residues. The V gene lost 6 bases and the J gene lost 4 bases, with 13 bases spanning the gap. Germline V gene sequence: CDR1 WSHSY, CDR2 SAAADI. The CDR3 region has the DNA TGCGCCAGCAGGATAAAAGGGAGTTACAATGAGCAGTTCTTC. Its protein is CASRIKGSYNEQFF.

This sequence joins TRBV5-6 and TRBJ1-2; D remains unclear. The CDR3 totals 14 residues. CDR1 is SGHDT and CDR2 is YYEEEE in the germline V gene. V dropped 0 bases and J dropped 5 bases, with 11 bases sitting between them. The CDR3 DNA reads TGTGCCAGCAGCTTGGGGGCGATCCCGTATGGCTACACCTTC. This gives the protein CASSLGAIPYGYTF.

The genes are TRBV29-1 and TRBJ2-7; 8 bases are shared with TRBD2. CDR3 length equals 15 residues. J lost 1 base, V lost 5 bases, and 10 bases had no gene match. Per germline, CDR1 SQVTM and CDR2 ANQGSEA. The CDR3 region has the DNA TGCAGCGTTTCACCGAGCGGGGGAGTGTCCTACGAGCAGTACTTC. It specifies CSVSPSGGVSYEQYF.